This T cell receptor beta chain appears in the sequencing data of a study of blood T cell repertoires in COVID-19. Study-wide background: COVID-19 samples from acute and convalescent phases originated in the United States, Italy and Spain. The cDNA or gDNA used as material had been derived from T cells, B-cell-depleted T cells, or PBMCs.

As originally analysed: Reference gene primer amplification gave nucleated cell count estimates. This table comes from immunoSEQ multiplex PCR, and its TCRdb copy is limited to in-frame clones, with some not included. That table furnishes V, J and clone size, whereas the DNA furnished D and trimming. The sample has hundreds of thousands of clones; 75% to 90% are singletons. Germline loops: CDR1 SGHRS, CDR2 YFSETQ. The trim removed 0 bases at V and 3 bases at J, leaving 6 bases unmatched. The CDR3 extends over 16 amino acids. The sequenced material came from peripheral blood. J is TRBJ2-5 and V is TRBV5-1; 9 nucleotides line up with TRBD2. This sequence originates from a man aged 60 to 69 who had recovered from COVID-19. The chain's CDR3 is CASSLVSGGPEETQYF. CDR3 DNA sequence: TGCGCCAGCAGCTTGGTCAGCGGGGGGCCGGAAGAGACCCAGTACTTC. The entire variable domain, with the rest obtained from reference TRBV5-1 and TRBJ2-5, is as follows: KAGVTQTPRYLIKTRGQQVTLSCSPISGHRSVSWYQQTPGQGLQFLFEYFSETQRNKGNFPGRFSGRQFSNSRSEMNVSTLELGDSALYLCASSLVSGGPEETQYFGPGTRLLVL.